This T cell receptor (beta chain) derives from a study of post-analysis software for immune sequencing data. Study findings and constraints: There were roughly five TRBV segments more frequent in patients than controls, and TRBV5-6, TRBV5-1 and TRBV20-1 were among them.

The CDR3 consists of 12 residues. The germline gives CDR1 SGHRS, CDR2 YFSETQ. V shed 7 bases, J shed 5 bases, and the junction held 0 bases outside the gene matches. Sequencing libraries made from TCR beta cDNA carried unique molecular identifiers. From the PCR reads, TCRdb called clonotypes with MiXCR, one entry per CDR3 protein. The data show approximately 250,000 distinct CDR3 sequences, just over 35% seen once. A remark on this clonotype: Its matching antigen is unknown.

The chain carries TRBV5-1 and TRBJ2-5; the match to TRBD2 covers 12 bases. This receptor was obtained from a girl aged 5-17 years with multiple sclerosis. Sequencing was performed on blood. DNA of the CDR3: TGCGCCAGCGGGACTAGCGGGGAGACCCAGTACTTC. Its protein is CASGTSGETQYF. The full variable domain, in which reference TRBV5-1 and TRBJ2-5 provide the parts outside the CDR3, is KAGVTQTPRYLIKTRGQQVTLSCSPISGHRSVSWYQQTPGQGLQFLFEYFSETQRNKGNFPGRFSGRQFSNSRSEMNVSTLELGDSALYLCASGTSGETQYFGPGTRLLVL.